These 20 T cell receptor beta chains were sequenced from one sample in a study of T cell changes during pregnancy in multiple sclerosis (dated 2019 in TCRdb). Libraries were built with the immunoSEQ multiplex PCR assay. The immuneACCESS repertoire file appears here via TCRdb, limited to in-frame rearrangements. These files lack a portion of the clones; in checked studies, under half of the deficit traces to unresolved V genes, and the cause of the others is not known. The sample contains around 20,000 clones, approximately 80% of them found a single time. Approximately 14% of the sample is in the top ten clones. Specimen: CD8+ T cells from peripheral blood mononuclear cells, collected in the first trimester of pregnancy. Source of these receptors: a female donor in good health, enrolled as a control in a pregnancy study.

The gene calls are TRBV7-9 and TRBJ1-1; 11 bases map to TRBD1. The CDR3 has 17 residues. Per germline, CDR1 SEHNR and CDR2 FQNEAQ (reference sequence). With 2 bases clipped from V and 4 bases from J, the junction kept 9 bases outside the gene matches. The CDR3 protein is CASSLMDRGPWGTEAFF. The CDR3 DNA sequence: TGTGCCAGCAGCTTAATGGACAGGGGGCCCTGGGGCACTGAAGCTTTCTTT.

The rearrangement links TRBV15 to TRBJ2-6; D ambiguous. V was trimmed by 0 bases and J by 1 base, leaving 7 bases between them. Germline V gene sequence: CDR1 LNHNV, CDR2 YYDKDF (reference sequence). The CDR3 consists of 16 residues. The CDR3 loop is CATSRDRRSGANVLTF. CDR3 nucleotides: TGTGCCACCAGCAGAGATAGGCGGTCTGGGGCCAACGTCCTGACTTTC.

This clone was detected only once. The chain carries TRBV6-4 and TRBJ2-6, with D perhaps TRBD2 (6 bases). CDR3 size: 16 residues. The germline CDR1 and CDR2 sequences are MRHNA and SNTAGT. V lost 3 bases and J lost 0, with 9 bases in between. CDR3 loop: CASSEGGSSGANVLTF. The CDR3 nucleotides are TGTGCCAGCAGTGAGGGGGGAAGCTCTGGGGCCAACGTCCTGACTTTC.

This clone was seen a single time. The chain recombines TRBV9 with TRBJ2-1, with 7 bases aligning to TRBD2. The CDR3 sequence is 14 residues long. Germline CDR1 SGDLS, CDR2 YYNGEE. The trim removed 0 bases at V and 6 bases at J, leaving 3 bases unmatched. Here the CDR3 reads CASSVVGGVNEQFF. The CDR3 nucleotides read TGTGCCAGCAGCGTAGTGGGAGGGGTCAATGAGCAGTTCTTC.

Regarding this clone: The junction differs from germline at one of its ends, possibly a read error. This chain connects TRBV5-1 to TRBJ2-5; 11 nucleotides match TRBD2. CDR1 and CDR2 from the germline V gene are SGHRS and YFSETQ. The CDR3 sequence is 16 residues long. The CDR3 region is CASSPTLAGGQEAQYF. Here the CDR3 DNA reads TGCGCCAGCAGCCCGACTCTAGCGGGGGGCCAAGAGGCCCAGTACTTC.

The CDR3 sequence is CASTPGVEGTDTQYF. As DNA, the CDR3 is TGCGCCAGCACACCGGGAGTGGAGGGCACAGATACGCAGTATTTT. The rearrangement joins TRBV4-3 to TRBJ2-3, with D perhaps matching TRBD2 (6 bases). Germline assignment: CDR1 LGHNA and CDR2 YSLEER. Trimming shortened V by 7 bases and J by 1 base, and 15 bases separated the two germline ends. This CDR3 is 15 amino acids long.

V usage is TRBV7-8 and J usage is TRBJ2-7, with 8 bases identical to TRBD1. This CDR3 comprises 15 residues. Unmatched junction bases numbered 10, after V lost 5 bases and J lost 4 bases. Per germline, CDR1 SGHVS and CDR2 FQNEAQ. DNA of the CDR3: TGTGCCAGCAGCCCTTTGCCGGGACAGGAGTACGAGCAGTACTTC. It codes for CASSPLPGQEYEQYF.

The rearrangement joins TRBV10-3 to TRBJ1-1; perhaps TRBD1 as D (5 bases). V was shortened by 0 bases and J by 1 base, with 6 bases between the two germline ends. The CDR3 has 14 residues. CDR1 and CDR2 (germline): ENHRY, SYGVKD. The CDR3 loop reads CAISESGGNTEAFF. The CDR3 DNA is TGTGCCATCAGTGAGTCGGGGGGGAACACTGAAGCTTTCTTT.

The chain is built from TRBV5-6 and TRBJ1-4; D is possibly TRBD1 (5 bases). CDR3 length: 16 amino acids. Trimming shortened V by 0 bases and J by 8 bases, and 17 bases separated the two germline ends. Germline assignment: CDR1 SGHDT and CDR2 YYEEEE. The CDR3 loop reads CASSLAFGGREEKLFF. The CDR3 region has the DNA TGTGCCAGCAGCTTGGCATTTGGGGGGAGAGAAGAAAAACTGTTTTTT.

V and J are TRBV9 and TRBJ1-5; TRBD1 aligns across 9 bases. Germline V CDR1 and CDR2: SGDLS, YYNGEE. This CDR3 is 17 amino acids long. V trimming: 3 bases; J trimming: 0 bases; junction bases outside the gene matches: 7. The CDR3 bases are TGTGCCAGCAGCGCCGAAGGGACAGGGACTAGCAATCAGCCCCAGCATTTT. Translated, it gives CASSAEGTGTSNQPQHF.

The J gene is TRBJ2-1, the V gene TRBV7-8; 9 bases align to TRBD2. V gave up 0 bases and J gave up 0 bases; unmatched junction bases: 6. The CDR3 contains 18 residues. Germline V gene sequence: CDR1 SGHVS, CDR2 FQNEAQ. CDR3 protein: CASSLASGGLSSYNEQFF. In nucleotides, the CDR3 is TGTGCCAGCAGCTTAGCTAGCGGGGGCCTGAGCTCCTACAATGAGCAGTTCTTC.

The gene calls are TRBV5-1 and TRBJ2-5, with TRBD1 matching 8 bases. The closer fit of TRBJ2-7 to the DNA end suggests the J call may be wrong. CDR1 and CDR2 (germline): SGHRS, YFSETQ. The CDR3 sequence is 15 residues long. In DNA, the CDR3 is TGCGCCAGCAGCTCCGACAGGGGACCCAGCAACGAGCAGTACTTC. Protein: CASSSDRGPSNEQYF.

This rearrangement joins TRBV5-5 to TRBJ2-4, with D tentatively TRBD2 (6 bases). Germline assignment: CDR1 SGHKS and CDR2 YYEKEE (reference sequence). The CDR3 spans 13 residues. Trimming stripped 7 bases from V and 0 bases from J, with 8 bases between. CDR3 bases: TGTGCCAGCGGAGCGGGAGCCAAAAACATTCAGTACTTC. This translates into CASGAGAKNIQYF.

This sequence joins TRBV23-1 and TRBJ2-7; 8 nucleotides align to TRBD1. TRBV23-1 is annotated as an ORF whose role is uncertain. The V and J ends lost 4 bases and 3 bases, in that order; junction bases with no gene match: 11. The CDR3 length is 16 residues. DNA of the CDR3: TGCGCCAGCAGTCCCCGCGGGACAGGCCAAAGCTACGAGCAGTACTTC. Encoded protein: CASSPRGTGQSYEQYF.

The V gene is TRBV5-4, the J gene TRBJ1-2; 7 nucleotides align to TRBD1. The CDR3 sequence is 16 residues long. The germline V gene has CDR1 SGHNT and CDR2 YYREEE (reference sequence). Trimming cost V 4 bases and J 4 bases; bases outside gene matches: 13. Here the CDR3 DNA reads TGTGCCAGCAGCCACCGGGACAGCTTGCAGTTCTATGGCTACACCTTC. Protein sequence: CASSHRDSLQFYGYTF.

V gene TRBV4-2 combines with J gene TRBJ2-4, with D unclear. Germline V lookup: CDR1 LGHNA, CDR2 YNFKEQ. The CDR3 contains 15 residues. Deletions cut 0 bases from V and 9 bases from J, with 15 bases between. As DNA, the CDR3 is TGTGCCAGCAGCCAAGAGGGTGGTTACTCGGGCATTCAGTACTTC. It encodes CASSQEGGYSGIQYF.

The CDR3 DNA is TGCGCCAGCAGCGCCTTAGAGCTCGAGACCCAGTACTTC. Its translation: CASSALELETQYF. The genes are TRBV5-1 and TRBJ2-5; D remains ambiguous. CDR3 length: 13 amino acids. Trimming pared 4 bases from V and 5 bases from J, leaving 12 bases between. Germline lookup yields CDR1 SGHRS and CDR2 YFSETQ.

The V call is TRBV7-3, the J call TRBJ2-3, with TRBD2 matching over 9 bases. The CDR3 totals 17 residues. With 5 bases clipped from V and 2 bases from J, the junction kept 11 bases outside the gene matches. The germline CDR1 and CDR2 sequences are SGHTA and FQGTGA. CDR3 DNA: TGTGCCAGCAGCCCCAGGGGGTGGACTAGCGACACAGATACGCAGTATTTT. Protein sequence: CASSPRGWTSDTDTQYF.

The chain links TRBV6-4 to TRBJ1-2; D remains ambiguous. The CDR3 spans 14 residues. The germline V gene has CDR1 MRHNA and CDR2 SNTAGT. The germline V and J ends were trimmed by 2 bases and 3 bases, with 10 bases remaining between them. The CDR3 loop reads CASSDGEGHYGYTF. CDR3 nucleotides: TGTGCCAGCAGTGACGGAGAAGGCCACTATGGCTACACCTTC.

The rearrangement joins TRBV6-1 to TRBJ1-2; possibly TRBD1 for D (6 bases). V shed 2 bases and J shed 7 bases, with 17 bases lying between them. CDR1 and CDR2 (germline): MNHNS, SASEGT. CDR3 length: 15 residues. The CDR3 sequence is CASSELGGQYTGYTF. The CDR3 nucleotides read TGTGCCAGCAGTGAACTGGGGGGGCAATATACTGGCTACACCTTC.